This T cell receptor (beta chain) was sequenced for a study of blood T cell repertoires in COVID-19. Study background: COVID-19 samples collected from the United States, Italy and Spain covered acute and convalescent phases. The cDNA or gDNA used as material had been derived from T cells, B-cell-depleted T cells, or PBMCs.

Per the study methods: Using reference gene primer amplification, nucleated cell counts were estimated. Profiled with immunoSEQ multiplex PCR; TCRdb holds only in-frame clones, not every one. That table gives V, J and clone size, and the DNA gave D and trimming. The sample yields over 30,000 clones, 75% to 80% seen once. With 7 bases removed from V and 0 bases from J, the gap between germline ends came to 21 bases. Looked up from germline, CDR1 is GTSNPN and CDR2 is SVGIG (reference sequence). The CDR3 runs 17 residues. This receptor was identified in a human donor in a cohort sampled during active COVID-19. The sample was peripheral blood. This chain joins TRBV30 and TRBJ1-4, with D perhaps matching TRBD1 (6 bases). CDR3 residues: CASRPMAGATTNEKLFF. For the CDR3, the DNA is TGTGCCTCCCGGCCGATGGCGGGGGCCACAACTAATGAAAAACTGTTTTTT. The complete variable domain, with remaining parts taken from reference TRBV30 and TRBJ1-4, reads SQTIHQWPATLVQPVGSPLSLECTVEGTSNPNLYWYRQAAGRGLQLLFYSVGIGQISSEVPQNLSASRPQDRQFILSSKKLLLSDSGFYLCASRPMAGATTNEKLFFGSGTQLSVL.